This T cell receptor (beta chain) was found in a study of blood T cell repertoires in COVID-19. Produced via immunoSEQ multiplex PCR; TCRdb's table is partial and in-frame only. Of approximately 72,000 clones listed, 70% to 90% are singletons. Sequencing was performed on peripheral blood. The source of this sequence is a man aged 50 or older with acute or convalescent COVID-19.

The DNA for the CDR3 is TGTGCCAGCAGCCCAACGGGGAGTGGAGAGACCCAGTACTTC. Protein: CASSPTGSGETQYF. The rearrangement joins TRBV7-3 to TRBJ2-5, with D maybe TRBD2 (5 bases). The CDR3 extends over 14 amino acids. Germline V gene data show CDR1 as SGHTA and CDR2 as FQGTGA. The V end lost 5 bases, the J end lost 4 bases, and 14 bases lay between the germline ends.